A selection of T cell receptor beta chains follows, all from one sample in a study of blood T cell repertoires in COVID-19. The assay was immunoSEQ multiplex PCR, and TCRdb's table has in-frame clones only and misses some. Of around 200,000 clones in the sample, 65% to 80% were seen once. The sequenced material came from peripheral blood. The origin of the receptors is a man in his fifties or sixties who had recovered from COVID-19. Both conserved end residues are part of each CDR3. D genes are given only for firm matches. Rows give clone size only sometimes, using once, few, many, or a class for an expanded clone.

D gene	V gene	J gene	clone size	CDR3 protein	CDR3 DNA
TRBD1	TRBV19	TRBJ1-1	NA	CASSMNRGDTEAFF	TGTGCCAGTAGTATGAACAGGGGGGACACTGAAGCTTTCTTT
TRBD1	TRBV4-2	TRBJ1-2	NA	CASSQGQGRLTNYGYTF	TGTGCCAGCAGCCAAGGACAGGGCCGTCTAACTAACTATGGCTACACCTTC
TRBD2	TRBV5-6	TRBJ2-1	NA	CASSPGLANYNEQFF	TGTGCCAGCAGCCCGGGACTAGCGAACTACAATGAGCAGTTCTTC
TRBD2	TRBV29-1	TRBJ2-7	NA	CSDRRAGGPNEQYF	TGCAGCGACCGGAGGGCGGGAGGGCCTAACGAGCAGTACTTC
TRBD2	TRBV4-1	TRBJ2-1	NA	CASSQGLAGGVNEQFF	TGCGCCAGCAGCCAGGGACTAGCGGGAGGGGTTAATGAGCAGTTCTTC
NA	TRBV20-1	TRBJ2-7	NA	CSASTADVGAYEQYF	TGCAGTGCTAGTACTGCAGATGTGGGCGCCTACGAGCAGTACTTC
TRBD1	TRBV19	TRBJ2-7	few	CASSMVPFGQGAYEQYF	TGTGCCAGTAGTATGGTCCCCTTTGGACAGGGAGCCTACGAGCAGTACTTC
NA	TRBV7-9	TRBJ2-2	NA	CASSPVVVNTGELFF	TGTGCCAGCAGCCCTGTTGTTGTGAACACCGGGGAGCTGTTTTTT
TRBD2	TRBV5-4	TRBJ2-3	few	CASRPSGSTDTQYF	TGTGCCAGCAGACCTAGCGGGAGTACAGATACGCAGTATTTT
TRBD2	TRBV6-5	TRBJ2-7	NA	CASGPSGFYEQYF	TGTGCCAGTGGACCTAGCGGGTTCTACGAGCAGTACTTC
TRBD1	TRBV11-2	TRBJ2-1	NA	CASLRTGRAKGEQFF	TGTGCCAGCCTTCGGACAGGGCGAGCTAAGGGCGAGCAGTTCTTC
NA	TRBV7-3	TRBJ1-1	NA	CASSLAGSVTEAFF	TGTGCCAGCAGCTTGGCAGGGTCGGTAACTGAAGCTTTCTTT
NA	TRBV2	TRBJ2-2	NA	CASAGGELFF	TGTGCCAGTGCGGGCGGGGAGCTGTTTTTT
TRBD1	TRBV19	TRBJ1-1	NA	CASSLHRGNTEAFF	TGTGCCAGTAGTCTTCACAGGGGTAACACTGAAGCTTTCTTT
TRBD2	TRBV19	TRBJ2-1	NA	CASSPLAGGVNEQFF	TGTGCCAGTAGTCCACTAGCGGGAGGGGTAAATGAGCAGTTCTTC
TRBD2	TRBV4-1	TRBJ2-2	few	CASSQEIIVVGGRQTGELFF	TGCGCCAGCAGCCAAGAAATAATCGTAGTAGGCGGGAGACAAACCGGGGAGCTGTTTTTT
TRBD2	TRBV9	TRBJ2-7	NA	CARHLGGTQYSYEQYF	TGTGCCAGGCATTTGGGGGGGACGCAATACTCCTACGAGCAGTACTTC
TRBD2	TRBV6-2/TRBV6-3	TRBJ2-7	once	CASSELGLALSYEQYF	TGTGCCAGCAGCGAACTGGGACTAGCGCTCTCCTACGAGCAGTACTTC
NA	TRBV28	TRBJ2-3	NA	CASSLILDTQYF	TGTGCCAGCAGTTTAATTCTGGATACGCAGTATTTT
NA	TRBV7-3	TRBJ2-2	NA	CASSINWNTGELFF	TGTGCCAGCAGCATAAACTGGAACACCGGGGAGCTGTTTTTT
TRBD1	TRBV6-8	TRBJ2-5	NA	CASTSRGHCQETQYF	TGTGCCAGCACCAGCAGGGGGCATTGTCAAGAGACCCAGTACTTC
NA	TRBV5-1	TRBJ2-3	NA	CASSLTNTDTQYF	TGCGCCAGCAGCTTGACTAACACAGATACGCAGTATTTT
NA	TRBV15	TRBJ1-5	once	CATSPWGVSNQPQHF	TGTGCCACCAGCCCATGGGGGGTTAGCAATCAGCCCCAGCATTTT
NA	TRBV2	TRBJ1-3	once	CASSGLSGSTIYF	TGTGCCAGCAGTGGGCTAAGCGGAAGCACCATATATTTT
TRBD2	TRBV11-3	TRBJ2-7	NA	CASSLSGSYEQYF	TGTGCCAGCAGCCTCAGCGGGAGCTACGAGCAGTACTTC
NA	TRBV7-2	TRBJ1-1	few	CASSFGRNTEAFF	TGTGCCAGCAGCTTCGGGAGGAACACTGAAGCTTTCTTT
NA	TRBV11-3	TRBJ2-7	NA	CASSHTGSHEQYF	TGTGCCAGCAGCCACACAGGGTCCCACGAGCAGTACTTC
TRBD1	TRBV7-2	TRBJ2-1	NA	CASSSSISLTGGAYNEQFF	TGTGCCAGCAGCTCAAGCATCAGCCTTACAGGGGGCGCCTACAATGAGCAGTTCTTC
TRBD2	TRBV7-3	TRBJ2-1	NA	CASSLKSPGVAGGFEQFF	TGTGCCAGCAGCTTAAAATCCCCCGGGGTAGCGGGAGGGTTTGAGCAGTTCTTC
NA	TRBV19	TRBJ2-7	NA	CASMGAGFYEQYF	TGTGCCAGTATGGGTGCGGGATTCTACGAGCAGTACTTC
NA	TRBV7-2	TRBJ2-5	few	CASSPRVQRTETQYF	TGTGCCAGCAGCCCGCGGGTCCAAAGAACAGAGACCCAGTACTTC
TRBD1	TRBV6-5	TRBJ1-6	NA	CASRPGQGAPLHF	TGTGCCAGCAGACCGGGACAGGGGGCACCCCTCCACTTT
TRBD2	TRBV19	TRBJ2-2	NA	CASSGQREGPNTGELFF	TGTGCCAGTAGCGGACAGCGGGAGGGCCCGAACACCGGGGAGCTGTTTTTT
NA	TRBV5-5	TRBJ2-1	NA	CASSLEDYGYNEQFF	TGTGCCAGCAGCTTGGAGGACTACGGTTACAATGAGCAGTTCTTC
NA	TRBV19	TRBJ2-1	once	CASSSGSARRGEQFF	TGTGCCAGTAGCAGCGGTAGCGCACGGAGGGGTGAGCAGTTCTTC
TRBD2	TRBV5-1	TRBJ2-3	NA	CASSLTSASTDTQYF	TGCGCCAGCAGTTTGACTAGCGCAAGCACAGATACGCAGTATTTT
TRBD1	TRBV9	TRBJ2-3	NA	CASSVGPGGDTQYF	TGTGCCAGCAGCGTAGGCCCAGGGGGAGATACGCAGTATTTT
TRBD1	TRBV19	TRBJ2-7	few	CASSMSTGGSYEQYF	TGTGCCAGTAGTATGTCTACAGGGGGCTCCTACGAGCAGTACTTC
NA	TRBV10-1	TRBJ2-3	NA	CASSAPGKDTQYF	TGCGCCAGCAGTGCCCCGGGAAAAGATACGCAGTATTTT
NA	TRBV7-3	TRBJ2-5	NA	CASSPAGFSGQETQYF	TGTGCCAGCAGCCCCGCAGGTTTTAGCGGACAAGAGACCCAGTACTTC
NA	TRBV6-5	TRBJ2-3	NA	CASSYSDSTDTQYF	TGTGCCAGCAGTTACTCTGACTCCACAGATACGCAGTATTTT
NA	TRBV24-1	TRBJ2-1	NA	CATSESGHYNEQFF	TGTGCCACCAGTGAGTCGGGACACTACAATGAGCAGTTCTTC
NA	TRBV9	TRBJ1-4	once	CASSVEAGPNEKLFF	TGTGCCAGCAGCGTAGAGGCAGGGCCTAATGAAAAACTGTTTTTT
TRBD1	TRBV6-1	TRBJ1-6	few	CASSVLTGGPYNSPLHF	TGTGCCAGCAGTGTATTAACAGGGGGACCCTATAATTCACCCCTCCACTTT
TRBD1	TRBV24-1	TRBJ1-1	few	CATSGGTGQAFF	TGTGCCACCAGTGGCGGGACAGGGCAGGCTTTCTTT
TRBD2	TRBV28	TRBJ2-3	NA	CASSLTSGRFLGSTDTQYF	TGTGCCAGCAGTTTGACTAGCGGGAGATTCCTGGGGTCTACAGATACGCAGTATTTT
TRBD2	TRBV28	TRBJ2-1	NA	CASSFPSGRPNEQFF	TGTGCCAGCAGTTTTCCCAGCGGGAGGCCCAATGAGCAGTTCTTC
TRBD2	TRBV28	TRBJ2-1	NA	CASSLLRGGDYMAKEQFF	TGTGCCAGCAGTTTATTAAGGGGTGGGGACTATATGGCCAAAGAGCAGTTCTTC
TRBD1	TRBV9	TRBJ2-2	NA	CASSIQGTNTGELFF	TGTGCCAGCAGCATACAGGGGACGAACACCGGGGAGCTGTTTTTT
TRBD2	TRBV9	TRBJ2-1	NA	CASSSEDTGTSHREQFF	TGTGCCAGCAGCTCCGAGGATACCGGGACTAGCCACCGTGAGCAGTTCTTC
NA	TRBV24-1	TRBJ2-1	once	CATSLVWVDEQFF	TGTGCCACCAGCCTAGTTTGGGTCGATGAGCAGTTCTTC
NA	TRBV9	TRBJ2-1	NA	CASSAGSNNEQFF	TGTGCCAGCAGCGCCGGGAGTAACAATGAGCAGTTCTTC
TRBD1	TRBV5-4	TRBJ2-7	NA	CASSLTGDEQYF	TGTGCCAGCAGCTTGACAGGGGACGAGCAGTACTTC
NA	TRBV9	TRBJ2-1	NA	CASSVRPGTGYNEQFF	TGTGCCAGCAGCGTTAGGCCCGGAACGGGCTACAATGAGCAGTTCTTC
TRBD1	TRBV3-1/TRBV3-2	TRBJ1-2	many	CASSISGQGFGYTF	TGTGCCAGCAGCATCTCGGGACAGGGGTTTGGCTACACCTTC
TRBD2	TRBV19	TRBJ2-7	NA	CASSKSLTSGSAEQYF	TGTGCCAGTAGTAAATCCCTTACTAGCGGGAGTGCCGAGCAGTACTTC
NA	TRBV28	TRBJ1-4	NA	CASSLGRGEKLFF	TGTGCCAGCAGTTTAGGTCGCGGGGAAAAACTGTTTTTT
TRBD2	TRBV5-6	TRBJ2-7	many	CASSLSGIGFYEQYF	TGTGCCAGCAGCTTAAGCGGGATCGGTTTCTACGAGCAGTACTTC
TRBD2	TRBV24-1	TRBJ2-2	NA	CATSVSGSQSGELFF	TGTGCCACCAGTGTAAGCGGGAGCCAGAGCGGGGAGCTGTTTTTT